This T cell receptor (beta chain) came from a study of T cell responses to AZD1222 COVID-19 vaccine. Whole-study context: Researchers grouped second doses given at about 4 or about 12 weeks into one pool.

The CDR3 totals 15 residues. The germline V gene has CDR1 SQVTM and CDR2 ANQGSEA. The ends lost 4 bases at V and 4 bases at J; junction bases unmatched: 8. Profiled with immunoSEQ multiplex PCR; TCRdb holds only in-frame clones, not every one. The table records approximately 90,000 clones, around nine tenths of them present only once. The TCR sequence derives from an adult in good health. Sequencing used peripheral blood, obtained on day 0 of AZD1222 vaccination. The gene calls are TRBV29-1 and TRBJ2-2; 8 bases line up with TRBD2. The CDR3 is CSVVGLAGTTGELFF. As DNA, the CDR3 is TGCAGCGTTGTAGGTCTAGCGGGTACCACCGGGGAGCTGTTTTTT.